This T cell receptor (beta chain) was obtained from a study of blood T cell repertoires in COVID-19. About the research overall: COVID-19 samples collected from the United States, Italy and Spain covered acute and convalescent phases. PBMCs, B-cell-depleted T cells, or T cells provided the cDNA or gDNA that made up the material.

This clone has a handful of counts. Unmatched junction bases numbered 9, after V lost 0 bases and J lost 6 bases. The V gene's germline CDR1 is SGHRS and CDR2 YFSETQ. The CDR3 covers 17 residues. Original processing notes: Using reference gene primer amplification, nucleated cell counts were estimated. The repertoire was sequenced with immunoSEQ multiplex PCR; TCRdb's copy has only in-frame clones and lacks some. V, J and clone size are taken as reported in that table, and D and trimming were inferred from the DNA itself. The sample records roughly 300,000 clones, over 70% being singletons. The sequenced material came from peripheral blood. This rearrangement joins TRBV5-1 to TRBJ1-2; the match to TRBD1 covers 12 bases. The sequence derives from a woman in her forties or fifties with acute or convalescent COVID-19. The DNA for the CDR3 is TGCGCCAGCAGCTTGGTGCCCGCGGGACAGGGGGCGGATGGCTACACCTTC. It yields the protein CASSLVPAGQGADGYTF.